Sequencing of this TCR beta chain was carried out in a study of blood T cell repertoires in COVID-19. Study-wide context: T cells, B-cell-depleted T cells, or PBMCs supplied cDNA or gDNA.

The V and J ends lost 0 bases and 7 bases, in that order; junction bases with no gene match: 11. This CDR3 is 17 amino acids long. CDR1 is SGHVS and CDR2 is FNYEAQ in the germline V gene. This table comes from immunoSEQ multiplex PCR, and its TCRdb copy is limited to in-frame clones, with some not included. Among about 440,000 clones listed, 70% to 90% were seen once. Sequencing was carried out using PBMCs or T cells enriched from blood (not recorded which). This sequence originates from a woman between 18 and 29 years old with acute COVID-19. The rearrangement joins TRBV7-6 to TRBJ2-2, with TRBD1 matching 7 bases. For the CDR3, the DNA is TGTGCCAGCAGCTTAGCGCGTCGGACAGGAAAGTTCGGGGAGCTGTTTTTT. Its protein product is CASSLARRTGKFGELFF.